The rows below give T cell receptor beta chains drawn from one sample of a study of shared clonotypes between healthy human individuals. Repertoires were generated with immunoSEQ multiplex PCR, while TCRdb's copy carries only in-frame clones and drops some. The sample shows about 2 million clones, over 85% of them seen only once. The source material was naive CD4+ T cells sorted from blood. These receptors were taken from a young man in good health. Each CDR3 is given with its conserved first and last residue. D genes are given only for firm matches. Rows give clone size only sometimes, using once, few, many, or a class for an expanded clone.

size	J	V	D	CDR3	DNA
.	TRBJ1-5	TRBV7-2	.	CASSTRGGQPQHF	TGTGCCAGCAGCACCAGGGGCGGGCAGCCCCAGCATTTT
.	TRBJ2-3	TRBV9	.	CASSSGQGGDTQYF	TGTGCCAGCAGCTCAGGACAGGGAGGGGATACGCAGTATTTT
once	TRBJ1-4	TRBV18	.	CASSPPANSGRHEKLFF	TGTGCCAGCTCACCACCGGCTAACAGCGGCCGTCATGAAAAACTGTTTTTT
.	TRBJ1-1	TRBV10-3	TRBD1	CAINPGQGDTEAFF	TGTGCCATCAATCCAGGACAGGGGGACACTGAAGCTTTCTTT
once	TRBJ2-7	TRBV15	TRBD1	CATSRDGRQGVYEQYF	TGTGCCACCAGCAGAGATGGTCGCCAGGGGGTATACGAGCAGTACTTC
.	TRBJ2-2	TRBV5-1	TRBD1	CASSWGQGATGELFF	TGCGCCAGCAGCTGGGGACAGGGGGCCACCGGGGAGCTGTTTTTT
.	TRBJ1-1	TRBV29-1	TRBD1	CSAGQGNTEAFF	TGCAGCGCCGGACAGGGAAACACTGAAGCTTTCTTT
.	TRBJ1-4	TRBV7-9	TRBD1	CASSLADRGMIGEKLFF	TGTGCCAGCAGCTTAGCGGACAGGGGAATGATCGGAGAAAAACTGTTTTTT
.	TRBJ2-6	TRBV7-3	.	CASSHQARSSGANVLTF	TGTGCCAGCAGCCACCAAGCTCGGAGCTCTGGGGCCAACGTCCTGACTTTC
.	TRBJ1-4	TRBV4-3	.	CASSQDWTHQNEKLFF	TGCGCCAGCAGCCAAGATTGGACACACCAAAATGAAAAACTGTTTTTT
.	TRBJ2-1	TRBV2	.	CASSDPGGPGNEQFF	TGTGCCAGCAGTGACCCCGGGGGGCCGGGCAATGAGCAGTTCTTC
.	TRBJ2-5	TRBV20-1	.	CSATGAETQYF	TGCAGTGCTACAGGGGCAGAGACCCAGTACTTC
.	TRBJ1-1	TRBV10-3	.	CAISEYSPSTEAFF	TGTGCCATCAGTGAGTACTCCCCGAGCACTGAAGCTTTCTTT
.	TRBJ2-5	TRBV10-3	.	CASGLQEGETQYF	TGTGCCTCAGGCTTGCAGGAGGGAGAGACCCAGTACTTC
.	TRBJ2-1	TRBV10-3	.	CATGTEKSYNEQFF	TGTGCCACCGGGACTGAGAAGAGTTACAATGAGCAGTTCTTC
.	TRBJ2-7	TRBV5-5	.	CASRPTLQGSEQYF	TGTGCCAGCAGACCTACCCTCCAGGGAAGCGAGCAGTACTTC
once	TRBJ1-1	TRBV5-1	.	CASSLKSRGEAFF	TGCGCCAGCAGCCTAAAGTCGAGAGGTGAAGCTTTCTTT
.	TRBJ1-6	TRBV7-2	.	CASSPQGSASPLHF	TGTGCCAGCAGCCCCCAGGGGTCGGCTTCACCCCTCCACTTT
.	TRBJ1-5	TRBV7-2	.	CASSLRGGNQPQHF	TGTGCCAGCAGCCTCCGGGGGGGCAATCAGCCCCAGCATTTT
.	TRBJ2-7	TRBV11-2	.	CASSLERFGEQYF	TGTGCCAGCAGCTTAGAACGGTTTGGCGAGCAGTACTTC
.	TRBJ1-1	TRBV28	.	CASSFQGTGLSTEAFF	TGTGCCAGCAGTTTCCAGGGCACCGGCCTCAGCACTGAAGCTTTCTTT
.	TRBJ1-1	TRBV11-2	.	CASSSGPASTEAFF	TGTGCCAGCAGCTCGGGCCCTGCGAGCACTGAAGCTTTCTTT
.	TRBJ2-7	TRBV9	.	CASSVGDFLYEQYF	TGTGCCAGCAGCGTAGGGGACTTCTTATACGAGCAGTACTTC
.	TRBJ1-3	TRBV4-3	.	CASSQDNRAGNTIYF	TGCGCCAGCAGCCAAGATAACAGGGCTGGAAACACCATATATTTT
.	TRBJ2-2	TRBV4-2	TRBD1	CASSLPDRSGGELFF	TGTGCCAGCAGCCTCCCGGACAGGTCCGGCGGGGAGCTGTTTTTT
.	TRBJ2-5	TRBV20-1	.	CSAGAFGTQYF	TGCAGTGCTGGGGCCTTTGGGACCCAGTACTTC
.	TRBJ2-5	TRBV28	TRBD2	CASSGGGIQETQYF	TGTGCCAGCAGTGGGGGGGGAATTCAAGAGACCCAGTACTTC
.	TRBJ1-1	TRBV6-6	TRBD1	CASSPPGGFGAFF	TGTGCCAGCAGTCCACCAGGGGGGTTTGGCGCTTTCTTT
.	TRBJ2-1	TRBV5-4	.	CASSGDGNNEQFF	TGTGCCAGCAGCGGAGACGGAAACAATGAGCAGTTCTTC
.	TRBJ1-1	TRBV4-1	.	CASSQEGSRLDTEAFF	TGCGCCAGCAGCCAAGAGGGGAGCAGGCTAGACACTGAAGCTTTCTTT
.	TRBJ2-3	TRBV6-1	.	CASSENGPPLSTDTQYF	TGTGCCAGCAGTGAAAACGGTCCACCTCTTAGCACAGATACGCAGTATTTT
once	TRBJ1-1	TRBV11-2	.	CASSLEQHNTEAFF	TGTGCCAGCAGCTTAGAACAGCATAACACTGAAGCTTTCTTT
.	TRBJ1-2	TRBV6-1	.	CASSRNFNYGYTF	TGTGCCAGCAGTAGGAATTTTAACTATGGCTACACCTTC
.	TRBJ2-4	TRBV29-1	.	CSVEDQSVAKNIQYF	TGCAGCGTTGAAGATCAGAGCGTAGCCAAAAACATTCAGTACTTC
.	TRBJ1-2	TRBV19	TRBD1	CASTLTDRGLHYGYTF	TGTGCCAGTACCCTAACGGACAGGGGGCTGCACTATGGCTACACCTTC
once	TRBJ2-7	TRBV7-2	.	CASSTLIYEQYF	TGTGCCAGCAGCACCTTAATCTACGAGCAGTACTTC
.	TRBJ2-1	TRBV10-3	TRBD2	CAISPVSSGNNEQFF	TGTGCCATCAGTCCCGTGAGTAGCGGGAACAATGAGCAGTTCTTC
.	TRBJ2-6	TRBV6-6	TRBD1	CASSSDRGGANVLTF	TGTGCCAGCAGTTCCGACAGGGGTGGGGCCAACGTCCTGACTTTC
.	TRBJ2-3	TRBV6-1	.	CASSPYDLGADTQYF	TGTGCCAGCAGTCCCTACGACCTAGGGGCAGATACGCAGTATTTT
.	TRBJ2-5	TRBV4-3	TRBD2	CASSQDWASGGQETQYF	TGCGCCAGCAGCCAAGATTGGGCTAGCGGGGGCCAAGAGACCCAGTACTTC
.	TRBJ1-2	TRBV5-1	.	CASRPGSVYGYTF	TGCGCCAGCAGACCCGGATCGGTATATGGCTACACCTTC
.	TRBJ2-5	TRBV5-4	.	CASSSPTQETQYF	TGTGCCAGCAGCTCGCCGACTCAAGAGACCCAGTACTTC
.	TRBJ2-1	TRBV10-3	TRBD2	CAISDPASGSLNEQFF	TGTGCCATCAGTGACCCTGCTAGCGGCTCTCTTAATGAGCAGTTCTTC
.	TRBJ2-1	TRBV21-1	.	CASSKCFPKSGSSYNEQFF	TGTGCCAGCAGCAAATGCTTCCCTAAGAGCGGGAGTTCCTACAATGAGCAGTTCTTC
.	TRBJ1-2	TRBV9	.	CASSVDRSLYGYTF	TGTGCCAGCAGCGTTGACAGGAGCCTCTATGGCTACACCTTC
.	TRBJ2-7	TRBV7-9	TRBD1	CASSLARTGADEQYF	TGTGCCAGCAGCTTAGCCCGGACAGGGGCGGACGAGCAGTACTTC
once	TRBJ1-3	TRBV2	.	CALDRSSGNTIYF	TGTGCCCTTGACAGGAGCTCTGGAAACACCATATATTTT
.	TRBJ1-6	TRBV6-1	.	CASSELLLYSPLHF	TGTGCCAGCAGTGAACTGCTACTTTATTCACCCCTCCACTTT
.	TRBJ1-2	TRBV7-9	.	CASSLGTTYGYTF	TGTGCCAGCAGCTTGGGGACAACCTATGGCTACACCTTC
.	TRBJ2-1	TRBV5-1	TRBD1	CASSLQGARNEQFF	TGCGCCAGCAGCTTACAGGGGGCTCGGAATGAGCAGTTCTTC
.	TRBJ1-2	TRBV10-3	.	CAISESPSTGYGYTF	TGTGCCATCAGTGAGTCTCCGTCAACGGGCTATGGCTACACCTTC